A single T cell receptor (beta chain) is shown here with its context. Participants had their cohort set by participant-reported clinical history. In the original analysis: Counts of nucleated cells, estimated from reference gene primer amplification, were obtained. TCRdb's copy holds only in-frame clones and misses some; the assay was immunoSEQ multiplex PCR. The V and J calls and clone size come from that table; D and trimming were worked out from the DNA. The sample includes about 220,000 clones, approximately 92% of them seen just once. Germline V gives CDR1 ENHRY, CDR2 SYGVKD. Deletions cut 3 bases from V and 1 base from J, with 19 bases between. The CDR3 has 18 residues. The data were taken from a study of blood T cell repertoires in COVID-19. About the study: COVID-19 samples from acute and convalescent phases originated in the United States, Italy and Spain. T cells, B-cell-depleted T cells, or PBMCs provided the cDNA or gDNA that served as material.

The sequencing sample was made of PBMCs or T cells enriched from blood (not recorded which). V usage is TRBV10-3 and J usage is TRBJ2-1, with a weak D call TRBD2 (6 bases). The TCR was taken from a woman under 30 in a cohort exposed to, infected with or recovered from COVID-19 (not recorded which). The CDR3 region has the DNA TGTGCCATCAGTGACCGGGACTCAAATCTTAGATCCTACAATGAGCAGTTCTTC. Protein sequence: CAISDRDSNLRSYNEQFF.